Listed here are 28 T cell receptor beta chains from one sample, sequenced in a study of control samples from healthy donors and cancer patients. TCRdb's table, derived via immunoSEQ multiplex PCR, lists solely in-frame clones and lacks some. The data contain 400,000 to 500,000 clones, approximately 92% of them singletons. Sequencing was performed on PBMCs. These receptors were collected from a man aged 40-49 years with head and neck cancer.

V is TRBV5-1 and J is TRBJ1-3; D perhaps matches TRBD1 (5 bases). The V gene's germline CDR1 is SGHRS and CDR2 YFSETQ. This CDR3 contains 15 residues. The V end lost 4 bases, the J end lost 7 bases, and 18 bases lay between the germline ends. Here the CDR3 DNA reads TGCGCCAGCAGCGGAGACCCAGGGAGCGGGAACACCATATATTTT. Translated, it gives CASSGDPGSGNTIYF.

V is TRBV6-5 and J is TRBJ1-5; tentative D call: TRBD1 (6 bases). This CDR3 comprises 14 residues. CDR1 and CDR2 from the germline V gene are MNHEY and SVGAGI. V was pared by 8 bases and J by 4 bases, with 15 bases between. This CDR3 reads CASSPSDRNQPQHF. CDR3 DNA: TGTGCCAGCTCGCCTTCGGACAGAAATCAGCCCCAGCATTTT.

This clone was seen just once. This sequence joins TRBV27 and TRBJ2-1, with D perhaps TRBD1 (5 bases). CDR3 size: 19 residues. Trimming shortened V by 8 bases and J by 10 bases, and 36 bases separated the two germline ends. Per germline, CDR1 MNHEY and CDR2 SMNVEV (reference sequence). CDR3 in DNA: TGTGCCAGCGCAAACCACCGGAGCCAGGTGGACATCAGGTCCAACGAGCAGTTCTTC. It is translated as CASANHRSQVDIRSNEQFF.

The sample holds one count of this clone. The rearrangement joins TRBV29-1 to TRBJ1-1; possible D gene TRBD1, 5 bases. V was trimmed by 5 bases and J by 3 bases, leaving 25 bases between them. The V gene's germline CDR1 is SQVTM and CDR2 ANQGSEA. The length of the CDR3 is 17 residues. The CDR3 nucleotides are TGCAGCGTTCTTAGAGGGGAAGTCGCTTACCTGGACACTGAAGCTTTCTTT. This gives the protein CSVLRGEVAYLDTEAFF. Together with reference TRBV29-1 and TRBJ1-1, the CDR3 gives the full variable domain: SAVISQKPSRDICQRGTSLTIQCQVDSQVTMMFWYRQQPGQSLTLIATANQGSEATYESGFVIDKFPISRPNLTFSTLTVSNMSPEDSSIYLCSVLRGEVAYLDTEAFFGQGTRLTVV.

CDR3 protein: CASSQHRDRGLGEQFF. CDR3 DNA sequence: TGTGCCAGCAGTCAACACCGGGACAGGGGGCTCGGTGAGCAGTTCTTC. V gene TRBV28 combines with J gene TRBJ2-1; 12 nucleotides match TRBD1. CDR1 is MDHEN, CDR2 SYDVKM, per germline. The CDR3 has 16 amino acids. The V and J ends lost 5 bases and 9 bases, in that order; junction bases with no gene match: 11.

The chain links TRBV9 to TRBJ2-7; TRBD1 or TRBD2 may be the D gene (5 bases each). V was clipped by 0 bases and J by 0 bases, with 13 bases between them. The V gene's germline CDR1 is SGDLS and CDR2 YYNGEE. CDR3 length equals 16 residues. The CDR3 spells CASSVGGDDHSYEQYF. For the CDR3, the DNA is TGTGCCAGCAGCGTAGGTGGGGACGATCACTCCTACGAGCAGTACTTC.

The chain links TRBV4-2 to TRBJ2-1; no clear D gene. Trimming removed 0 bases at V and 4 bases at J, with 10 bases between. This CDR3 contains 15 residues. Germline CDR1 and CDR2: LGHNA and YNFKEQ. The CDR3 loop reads CASSQDLDPYNEQFF. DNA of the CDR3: TGTGCCAGCAGCCAAGATCTGGACCCGTACAATGAGCAGTTCTTC.

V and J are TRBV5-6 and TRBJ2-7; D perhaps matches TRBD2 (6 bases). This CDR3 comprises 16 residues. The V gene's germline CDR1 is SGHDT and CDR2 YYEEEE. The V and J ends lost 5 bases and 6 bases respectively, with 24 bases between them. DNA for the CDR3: TGTGCCAGCAGTCCGGTTCAGATCTCCATCGGGAGCGAGCAGTACTTC. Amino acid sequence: CASSPVQISIGSEQYF. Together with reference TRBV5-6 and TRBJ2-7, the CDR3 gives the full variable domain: DAGVTQSPTHLIKTRGQQVTLRCSPKSGHDTVSWYQQALGQGPQFIFQYYEEEERQRGNFPDRFSGHQFPNYSSELNVNALLLGDSALYLCASSPVQISIGSEQYFGPGTRLTVT.

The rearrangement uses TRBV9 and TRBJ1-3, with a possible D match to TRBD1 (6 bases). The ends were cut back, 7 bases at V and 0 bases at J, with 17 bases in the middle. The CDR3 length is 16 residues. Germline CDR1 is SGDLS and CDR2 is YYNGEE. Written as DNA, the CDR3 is TGTGCCAGCTCCCCAGGGCGGGGGCTCTCTGGAAACACCATATATTTT. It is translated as CASSPGRGLSGNTIYF.

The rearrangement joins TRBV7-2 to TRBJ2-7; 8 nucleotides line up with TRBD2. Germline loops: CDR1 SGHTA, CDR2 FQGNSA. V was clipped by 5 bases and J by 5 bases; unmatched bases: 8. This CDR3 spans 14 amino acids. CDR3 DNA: TGTGCCAGCAGCCTTTCGGGGGGGGGCCACGAGCAGTACTTC. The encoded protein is CASSLSGGGHEQYF.

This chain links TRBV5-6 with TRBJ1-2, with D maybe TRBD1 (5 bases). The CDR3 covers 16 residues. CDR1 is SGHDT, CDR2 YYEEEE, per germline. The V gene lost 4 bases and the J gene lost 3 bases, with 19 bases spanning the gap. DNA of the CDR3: TGTGCCAGCAGCCCCCAGGGTCTCAGCATTGACTATGGCTACACCTTC. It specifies CASSPQGLSIDYGYTF.

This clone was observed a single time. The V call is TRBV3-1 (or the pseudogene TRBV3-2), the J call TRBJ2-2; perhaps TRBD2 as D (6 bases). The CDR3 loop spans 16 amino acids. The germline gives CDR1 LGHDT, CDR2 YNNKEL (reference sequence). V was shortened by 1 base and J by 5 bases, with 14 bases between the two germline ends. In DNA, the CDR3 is TGTGCCAGCAGCCAAGTCGGGAGTCTTGGGACCGGGGAGCTGTTTTTT. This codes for CASSQVGSLGTGELFF.

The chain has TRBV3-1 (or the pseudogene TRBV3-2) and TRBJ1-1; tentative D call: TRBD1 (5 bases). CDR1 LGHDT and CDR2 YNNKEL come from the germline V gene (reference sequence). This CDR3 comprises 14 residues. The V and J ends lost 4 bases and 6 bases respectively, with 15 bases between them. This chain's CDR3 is CASSRAGGPAEAFF. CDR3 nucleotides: TGTGCCAGCAGCCGAGCGGGGGGTCCCGCTGAAGCTTTCTTT.

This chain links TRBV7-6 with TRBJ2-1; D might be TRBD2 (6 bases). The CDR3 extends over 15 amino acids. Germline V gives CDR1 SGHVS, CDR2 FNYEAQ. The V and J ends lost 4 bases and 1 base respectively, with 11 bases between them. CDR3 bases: TGTGCCAGCAGCTCCGGAGGAGGGTCCTACAATGAGCAGTTCTTC. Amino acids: CASSSGGGSYNEQFF. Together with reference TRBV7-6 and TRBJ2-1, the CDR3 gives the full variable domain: GAGVSQSPRYKVTKRGQDVALRCDPISGHVSLYWYRQALGQGPEFLTYFNYEAQQDKSGLPNDRFSAERPEGSISTLTIQRTEQRDSAMYRCASSSGGGSYNEQFFGPGTRLTVL.

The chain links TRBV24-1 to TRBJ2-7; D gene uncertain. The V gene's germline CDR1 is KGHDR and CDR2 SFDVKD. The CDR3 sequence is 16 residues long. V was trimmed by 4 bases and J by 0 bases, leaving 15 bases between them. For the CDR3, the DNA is TGTGCCACCAGTGACTCAGGTATGGGGAACTCCTACGAGCAGTACTTC. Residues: CATSDSGMGNSYEQYF.

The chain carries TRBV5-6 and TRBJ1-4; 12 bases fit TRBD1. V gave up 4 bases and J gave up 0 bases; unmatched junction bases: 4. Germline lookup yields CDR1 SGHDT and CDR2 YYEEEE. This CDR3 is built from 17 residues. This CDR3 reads CASSGDRGRPTNEKLFF. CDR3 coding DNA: TGTGCCAGCAGCGGGGACAGGGGGCGGCCAACTAATGAAAAACTGTTTTTT.

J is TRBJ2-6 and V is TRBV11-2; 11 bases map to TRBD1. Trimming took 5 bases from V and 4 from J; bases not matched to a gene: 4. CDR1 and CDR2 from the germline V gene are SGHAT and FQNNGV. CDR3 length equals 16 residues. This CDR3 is CASSPGQGGGANVLTF. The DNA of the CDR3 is TGTGCCAGCAGCCCGGGACAGGGGGGAGGGGCCAACGTCCTGACTTTC.

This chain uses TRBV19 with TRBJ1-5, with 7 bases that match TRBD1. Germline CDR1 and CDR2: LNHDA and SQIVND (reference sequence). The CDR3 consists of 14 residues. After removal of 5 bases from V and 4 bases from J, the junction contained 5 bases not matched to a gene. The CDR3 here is CASSGTAANQPQHF. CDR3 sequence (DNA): TGTGCCAGTAGTGGGACAGCAGCGAATCAGCCCCAGCATTTT.

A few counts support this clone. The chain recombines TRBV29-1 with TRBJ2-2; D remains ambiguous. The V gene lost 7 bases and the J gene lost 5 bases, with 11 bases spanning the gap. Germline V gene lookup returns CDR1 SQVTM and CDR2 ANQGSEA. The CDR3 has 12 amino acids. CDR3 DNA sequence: TGCAGCGGGCGGCTTCTGACCGGGGAGCTGTTTTTT. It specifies CSGRLLTGELFF.

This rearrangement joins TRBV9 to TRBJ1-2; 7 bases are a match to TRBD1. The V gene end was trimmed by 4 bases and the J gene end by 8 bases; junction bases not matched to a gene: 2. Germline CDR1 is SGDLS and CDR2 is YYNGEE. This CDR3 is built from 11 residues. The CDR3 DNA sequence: TGTGCCAGCAGCACGACAGGGGGCTACACCTTC. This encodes CASSTTGGYTF.

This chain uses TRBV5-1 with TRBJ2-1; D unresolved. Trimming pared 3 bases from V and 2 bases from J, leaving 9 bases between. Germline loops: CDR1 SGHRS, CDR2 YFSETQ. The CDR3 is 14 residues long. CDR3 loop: CASSSSVTYNEQFF. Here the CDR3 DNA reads TGCGCCAGCAGCTCGTCCGTCACCTACAATGAGCAGTTCTTC.

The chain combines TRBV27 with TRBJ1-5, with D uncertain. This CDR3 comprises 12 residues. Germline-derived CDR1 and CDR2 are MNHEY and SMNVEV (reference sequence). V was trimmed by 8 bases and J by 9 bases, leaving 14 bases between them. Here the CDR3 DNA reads TGTGCCAGCGGAGACCGGACGTGGCCCCAGCATTTT. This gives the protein CASGDRTWPQHF.

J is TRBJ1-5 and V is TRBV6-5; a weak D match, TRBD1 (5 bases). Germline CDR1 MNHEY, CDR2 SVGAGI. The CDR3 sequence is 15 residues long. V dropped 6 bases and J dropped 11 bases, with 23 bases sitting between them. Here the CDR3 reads CASRTNGGPPVTQHF. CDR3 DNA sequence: TGTGCCAGCAGGACTAACGGGGGTCCCCCGGTGACCCAGCATTTT.

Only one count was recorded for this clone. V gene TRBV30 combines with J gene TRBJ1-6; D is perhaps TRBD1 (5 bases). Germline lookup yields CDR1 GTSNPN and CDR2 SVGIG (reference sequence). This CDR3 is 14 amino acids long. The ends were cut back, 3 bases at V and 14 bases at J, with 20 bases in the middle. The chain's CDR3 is CAWSPGQGRGSLHF. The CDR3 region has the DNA TGTGCCTGGAGCCCGGGGCAGGGCCGTGGGTCCCTCCACTTT.

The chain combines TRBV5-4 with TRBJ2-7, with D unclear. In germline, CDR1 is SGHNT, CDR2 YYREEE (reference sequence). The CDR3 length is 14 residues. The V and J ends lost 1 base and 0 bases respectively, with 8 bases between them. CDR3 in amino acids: CASSLMSGSYEQYF. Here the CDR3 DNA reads TGTGCCAGCAGCTTGATGTCCGGCTCCTACGAGCAGTACTTC.

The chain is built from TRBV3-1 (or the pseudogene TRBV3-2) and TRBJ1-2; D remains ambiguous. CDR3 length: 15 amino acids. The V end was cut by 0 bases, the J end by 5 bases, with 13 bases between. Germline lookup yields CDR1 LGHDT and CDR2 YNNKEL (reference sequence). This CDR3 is CASSQEGGWGYGYTF. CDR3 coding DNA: TGTGCCAGCAGCCAAGAAGGCGGCTGGGGTTATGGCTACACCTTC.

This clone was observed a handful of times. CDR3 nucleotide sequence: TGTGCCAGTACAGGGAGAACTGAAGCTTTCTTT. Its translation is CASTGRTEAFF. V usage is TRBV10-3 and J usage is TRBJ1-1; possibly TRBD1 for D (6 bases). CDR3 length equals 11 residues. Trimming stripped 10 bases from V and 5 bases from J, with 11 bases between. CDR1 is ENHRY and CDR2 is SYGVKD in the germline V gene.

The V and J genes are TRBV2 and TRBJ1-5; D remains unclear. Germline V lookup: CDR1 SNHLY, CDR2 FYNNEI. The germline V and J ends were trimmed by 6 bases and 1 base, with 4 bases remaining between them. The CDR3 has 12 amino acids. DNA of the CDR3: TGTGCCAGCAGGCGGAGCAATCAGCCCCAGCATTTT. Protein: CASRRSNQPQHF. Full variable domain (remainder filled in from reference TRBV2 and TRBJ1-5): EPEVTQTPSHQVTQMGQEVILRCVPISNHLYFYWYRQILGQKVEFLVSFYNNEISEKSEIFDDQFSVERPDGSNFTLKIRSTKLEDSAMYFCASRRSNQPQHFGDGTRLSIL.